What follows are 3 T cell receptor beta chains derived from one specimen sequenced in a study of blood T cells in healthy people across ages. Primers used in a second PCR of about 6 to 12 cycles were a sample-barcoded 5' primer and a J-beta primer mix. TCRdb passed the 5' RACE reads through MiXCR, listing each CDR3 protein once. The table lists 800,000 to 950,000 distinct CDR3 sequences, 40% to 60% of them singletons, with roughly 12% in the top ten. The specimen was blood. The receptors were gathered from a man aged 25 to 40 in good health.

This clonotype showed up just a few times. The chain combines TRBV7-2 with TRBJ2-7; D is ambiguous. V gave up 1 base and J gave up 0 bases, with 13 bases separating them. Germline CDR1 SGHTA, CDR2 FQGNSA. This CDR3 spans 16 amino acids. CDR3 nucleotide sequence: TGTGCCAGCAGCTTAGGTCGTGGCAGCCTCTCCTACGAGCAGTACTTC. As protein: CASSLGRGSLSYEQYF.

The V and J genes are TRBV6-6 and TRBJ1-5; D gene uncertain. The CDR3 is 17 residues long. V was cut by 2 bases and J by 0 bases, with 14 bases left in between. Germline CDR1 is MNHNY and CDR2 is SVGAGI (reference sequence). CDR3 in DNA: TGTGCCAGCAGTTACCCGGTTAGTCTGAATAGCAATCAGCCCCAGCATTTT. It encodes CASSYPVSLNSNQPQHF.

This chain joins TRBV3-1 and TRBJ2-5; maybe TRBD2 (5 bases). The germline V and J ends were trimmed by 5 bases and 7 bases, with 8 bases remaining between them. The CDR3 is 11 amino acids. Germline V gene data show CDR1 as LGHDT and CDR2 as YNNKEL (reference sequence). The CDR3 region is CASSTAATQYF. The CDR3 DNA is TGTGCCAGCAGCACAGCGGCGACCCAGTACTTC.